The clone carrying this TCR beta chain occurred once. This sample stems from a study of blood T cell repertoires in COVID-19. Study as a whole: Collection of acute and convalescent COVID-19 samples took place in the United States, Italy and Spain.

CDR1 and CDR2 from the germline V gene are LGHDT and YNNKEL (reference sequence). V was cut by 0 bases and J by 5 bases, with 14 bases left in between. The CDR3 length is 16 residues. In the source study's methods: Estimated nucleated cell counts came from reference gene primer amplification. Assay: immunoSEQ multiplex PCR; the TCRdb copy retains only in-frame clones and omits some. V and J calls and clone size are copied from that table; D and trimming were computed from the DNA. The table lists more than 300,000 clones, more than 70% of them singletons, with roughly 10% in the top ten. The V and J genes are TRBV3-1 (or the pseudogene TRBV3-2) and TRBJ2-1; TRBD2 might be the D (6 bases). The TCR was taken from a woman in her 30s with COVID-19, enrolled during active disease. Sequences were obtained from peripheral blood. The CDR3 reads CASSQEGLGSDNEQFF. CDR3 in DNA: TGTGCCAGCAGCCAAGAGGGACTCGGTTCGGACAATGAGCAGTTCTTC.